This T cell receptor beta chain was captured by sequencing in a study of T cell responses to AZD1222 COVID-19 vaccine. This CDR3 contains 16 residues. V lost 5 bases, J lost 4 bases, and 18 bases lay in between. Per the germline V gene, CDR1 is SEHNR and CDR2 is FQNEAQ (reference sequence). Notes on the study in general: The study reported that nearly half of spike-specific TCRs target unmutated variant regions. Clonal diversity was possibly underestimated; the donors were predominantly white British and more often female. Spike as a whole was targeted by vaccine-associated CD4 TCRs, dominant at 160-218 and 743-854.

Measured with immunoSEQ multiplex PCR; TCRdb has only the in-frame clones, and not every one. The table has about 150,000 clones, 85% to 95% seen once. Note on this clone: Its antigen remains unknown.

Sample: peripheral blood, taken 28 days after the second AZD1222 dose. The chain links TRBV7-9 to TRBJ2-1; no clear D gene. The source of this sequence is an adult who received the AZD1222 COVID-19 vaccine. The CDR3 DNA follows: TGTGCCAGCAGCCCCGCACAAGGAGTGTTTTACAATGAGCAGTTCTTC. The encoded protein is CASSPAQGVFYNEQFF.